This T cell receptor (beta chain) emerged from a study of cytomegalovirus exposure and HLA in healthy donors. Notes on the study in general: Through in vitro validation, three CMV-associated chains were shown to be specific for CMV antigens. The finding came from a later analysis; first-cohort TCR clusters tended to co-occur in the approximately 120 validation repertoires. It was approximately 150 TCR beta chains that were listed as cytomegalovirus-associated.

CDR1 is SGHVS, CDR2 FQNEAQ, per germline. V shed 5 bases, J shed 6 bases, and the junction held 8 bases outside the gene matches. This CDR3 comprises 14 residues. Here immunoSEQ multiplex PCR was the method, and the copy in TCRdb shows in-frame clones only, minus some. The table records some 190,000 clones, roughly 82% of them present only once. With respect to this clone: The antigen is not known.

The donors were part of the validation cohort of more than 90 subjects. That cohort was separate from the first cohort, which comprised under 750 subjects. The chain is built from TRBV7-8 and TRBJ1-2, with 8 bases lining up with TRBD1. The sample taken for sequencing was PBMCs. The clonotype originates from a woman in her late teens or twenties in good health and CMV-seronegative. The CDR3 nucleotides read TGTGCCAGCAGCCCCGGCAGGGGGCAGGATGGCTACACCTTC. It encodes CASSPGRGQDGYTF.